The 13 T cell receptor beta chains reported below all come from one sample, sequenced in a study of T-cell reconstitution after alpha-beta-depleted transplantation in children. This sample's TCRbeta library carried unique molecular identifier barcodes. One entry per CDR3 protein, called by TCRdb with MiXCR from the PCR reads. Of just under 150,000 distinct CDR3 sequences in the sample, 7.5% to 9% were seen once. This sample comprised PBMCs, mostly from graft donor cells, obtained 180 days after TCRalphabeta/CD19-depleted stem cell transplant. All receptors come from a female patient aged 2-10 years who had a stem cell transplant for congenital amegakaryocytic thrombocytopenia, so the T cells may come from the graft donor.

In its sample, this clonotype was seen many times. The gene calls are TRBV6-2 or TRBV6-3 and TRBJ2-1, with D perhaps being TRBD1 or TRBD2 (7 bases each). The CDR3 totals 15 residues. Trimming left V 7 bases short and J 9 bases short, with 22 bases between. Germline CDR1 reads MNHEY; CDR2 reads SVGEGT. The CDR3 protein is CASTPQREAGGEQFF. The CDR3, as DNA: TGTGCCAGCACCCCTCAGCGGGAAGCAGGGGGTGAGCAGTTCTTC.

The V and J genes are TRBV7-6 and TRBJ2-5; D gene uncertain. The CDR3 is 16 residues long. V shed 8 bases and J shed 3 bases, with 22 bases lying between them. Germline lookup yields CDR1 SGHVS and CDR2 FNYEAQ. The CDR3, as DNA: TGTGCCAGCCTACCATCCCTTTCGGCGGAAGAAGAGACCCAGTACTTC. This codes for CASLPSLSAEEETQYF.

In this sample, this clonotype turned up many times. The V and J genes are TRBV5-1 and TRBJ1-1, with TRBD1 as a possible D gene (6 bases). This CDR3 contains 14 residues. Germline CDR1 is SGHRS and CDR2 is YFSETQ. V lost 4 bases and J 6 bases, leaving 16 bases between the germline ends. CDR3 protein: CASSPTGSGAEAFF. For the CDR3, the DNA is TGCGCCAGCAGCCCAACAGGGAGCGGGGCTGAAGCTTTCTTT.

This clonotype has ten or more counts. This chain joins TRBV7-9 and TRBJ1-1; D might be TRBD1 (5 bases). This CDR3 spans 14 amino acids. The germline gives CDR1 SEHNR, CDR2 FQNEAQ (reference sequence). Between the trimmed V and J ends, which lost 4 bases and 6 bases, there was a span of 15 bases. The CDR3 reads CASSSWGRKPEAFF. Written as DNA, the CDR3 is TGTGCCAGCAGCTCATGGGGCAGGAAGCCTGAAGCTTTCTTT.

At least ten counts were recorded for this clonotype. CDR3 region: CSGRNGQLSTDTQYF. In DNA, the CDR3 is TGCAGCGGCCGCAACGGACAGCTCAGCACAGATACGCAGTATTTT. The rearrangement joins TRBV29-1 to TRBJ2-3; TRBD1 is a possible D gene (6 bases). Trimming stripped 7 bases from V and 0 bases from J, with 17 bases between. This CDR3 spans 15 amino acids. The germline CDR1 and CDR2 sequences are SQVTM and ANQGSEA.

This clonotype was seen repeatedly, ten times or more. The CDR3 DNA reads TGCGCCAGCAGCTTGGTGGTCAATGAGCAGTTCTTC. Amino acids: CASSLVVNEQFF. The chain uses TRBV5-1 and TRBJ2-1; no clear D. CDR1 is SGHRS, CDR2 YFSETQ, per germline. The V end was cut by 0 bases, the J end by 6 bases, with 4 bases between. The CDR3 extends over 12 amino acids.

This clonotype was seen more than once but under ten times. The chain is built from TRBV28 and TRBJ2-2; no clear D gene. The CDR3 contains 16 residues. The germline V gene has CDR1 MDHEN and CDR2 SYDVKM. The V end lost 7 bases, the J end lost 0 bases, and 15 bases lay between the germline ends. The CDR3 DNA follows: TGTGCCAGCAAAGCCGAAGCTCCGACGAACACCGGGGAGCTGTTTTTT. This codes for CASKAEAPTNTGELFF.

This clonotype was found many times. This chain connects TRBV9 to TRBJ2-2, with D perhaps matching TRBD2 (6 bases). The CDR3 is made up of 15 amino acids. V gave up 3 bases and J gave up 1 base, with 10 bases separating them. From germline, CDR1 is SGDLS and CDR2 YYNGEE. The CDR3 DNA reads TGTGCCAGCAGCGCTAGCGTAGGGAACACCGGGGAGCTGTTTTTT. Its protein product is CASSASVGNTGELFF.

This clonotype appeared many times. V usage is TRBV20-1 and J usage is TRBJ2-7; the match to TRBD1 covers 8 bases. After removal of 0 bases from V and 6 bases from J, the junction contained 13 bases not matched to a gene. CDR1 is DFQATT, CDR2 SNEGSKA, per germline (reference sequence). The CDR3 is 16 amino acids. CDR3 loop: CSARDPHGQGVGEQYF. In nucleotides, the CDR3 is TGCAGTGCTAGAGATCCCCACGGACAGGGCGTAGGCGAGCAGTACTTC.

This clonotype was seen ten or more times. The V call is TRBV7-6, the J call TRBJ1-4, with D hard to call. V was clipped by 1 base and J by 3 bases, with 9 bases between them. The CDR3 extends over 15 amino acids. CDR1 is SGHVS, CDR2 FNYEAQ, per germline. CDR3 nucleotide sequence: TGTGCCAGCAGCTTAGAAGACGGTCCTAATGAAAAACTGTTTTTT. This translates into CASSLEDGPNEKLFF.

This clonotype was observed a few times. A much larger clone sits a single nucleotide away, making a read error possible. The chain combines TRBV12-3 or TRBV12-4 with TRBJ2-3; D is unresolved. The CDR3 is 12 residues long. The ends were cut back, 2 bases at V and 5 bases at J, with 5 bases in the middle. The CDR3 sequence is CASSLTGDTQYF. The CDR3 region has the DNA TGTGCCAGCAGTTTAACGGGAGATACGCAGTATTTT.

The sample holds many counts of this clonotype. The chain has TRBV29-1 and TRBJ2-7, with TRBD1 as a possible D gene (6 bases). From germline, CDR1 is SQVTM and CDR2 ANQGSEA. This CDR3 comprises 13 residues. V was trimmed by 2 bases and J by 6 bases, leaving 14 bases between them. The CDR3 protein is CSVESKQGREQYF. CDR3 DNA sequence: TGCAGCGTTGAATCTAAACAGGGACGCGAGCAGTACTTC.

This clonotype was detected a few times. J is TRBJ2-1 and V is TRBV20-1, with 9 bases that match TRBD2. The CDR3 spans 14 residues. Unmatched junction bases numbered 11, after V lost 6 bases and J lost 8 bases. Per the germline V gene, CDR1 is DFQATT and CDR2 is SNEGSKA (reference sequence). The CDR3 loop reads CSANWVAGVHEQFF. In nucleotides, the CDR3 is TGCAGTGCCAACTGGGTAGCGGGAGTACATGAGCAGTTCTTC.